By frequency, the clone carrying this TCR beta chain is medium-sized. Its target is not known. Participants were all in good physical condition and free of acute infection. The germline V gene has CDR1 MNHEY and CDR2 SMNVEV (reference sequence). The CDR3 runs 14 residues. These data belong to a study of CD8 T cells in cerebrospinal fluid in Alzheimer's disease. General study results and limits: Patients with mild cognitive impairment or Alzheimer's disease had a larger top CSF clone percentage than controls. EBV-specific TCRs in cerebrospinal fluid reportedly do not establish a causal EBV–Alzheimer's link.

TCRdb reanalyzed the 10x single-cell sequencing reads, giving one entry per CDR3 protein sequence and no DNA. This repertoire includes approximately 1,200 distinct CDR3 sequences. Sequencing was performed on cerebrospinal fluid. This chain uses TRBV27 with TRBJ2-1; TCRdb picks TRBD1, but there is no DNA to check that call. This sequence was found in a human donor in good health. CDR3 in amino acids: CASSLTGGYNEQFF.